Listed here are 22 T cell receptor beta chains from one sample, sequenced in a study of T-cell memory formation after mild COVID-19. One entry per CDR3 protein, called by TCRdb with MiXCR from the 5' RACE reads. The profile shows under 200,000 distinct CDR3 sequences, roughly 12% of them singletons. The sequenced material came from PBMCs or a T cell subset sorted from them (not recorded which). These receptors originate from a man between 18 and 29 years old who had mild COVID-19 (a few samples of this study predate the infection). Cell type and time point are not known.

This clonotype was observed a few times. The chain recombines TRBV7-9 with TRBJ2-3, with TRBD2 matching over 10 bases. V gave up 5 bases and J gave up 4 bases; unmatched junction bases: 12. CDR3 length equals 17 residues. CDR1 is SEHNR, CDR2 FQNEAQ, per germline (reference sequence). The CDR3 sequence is CASSPLERGGQADTQYF. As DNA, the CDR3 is TGTGCCAGCAGCCCCCTGGAGCGGGGGGGCCAGGCAGATACGCAGTATTTT.

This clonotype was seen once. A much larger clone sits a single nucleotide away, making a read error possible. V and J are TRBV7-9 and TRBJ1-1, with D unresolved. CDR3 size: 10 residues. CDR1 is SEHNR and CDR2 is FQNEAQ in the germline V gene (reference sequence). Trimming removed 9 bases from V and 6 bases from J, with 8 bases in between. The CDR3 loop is CARSHPEAFF. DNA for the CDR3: TGTGCCAGGAGTCACCCTGAAGCTTTCTTT.

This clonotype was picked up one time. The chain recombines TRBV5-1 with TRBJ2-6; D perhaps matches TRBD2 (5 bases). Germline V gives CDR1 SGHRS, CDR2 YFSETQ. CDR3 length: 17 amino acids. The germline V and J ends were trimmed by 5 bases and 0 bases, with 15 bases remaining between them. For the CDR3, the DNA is TGCGCCAGCAGAGTCTCCGGGATAAGCTCTGGGGCCAACGTCCTGACTTTC. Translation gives CASRVSGISSGANVLTF.

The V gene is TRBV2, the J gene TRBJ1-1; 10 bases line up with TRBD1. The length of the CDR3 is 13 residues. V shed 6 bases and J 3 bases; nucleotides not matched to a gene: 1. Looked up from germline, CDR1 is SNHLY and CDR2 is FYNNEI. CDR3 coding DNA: TGTGCCAGCAGGGGACAGGGGTACACTGAAGCTTTCTTT. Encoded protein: CASRGQGYTEAFF. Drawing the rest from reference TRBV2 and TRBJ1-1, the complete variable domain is EPEVTQTPSHQVTQMGQEVILRCVPISNHLYFYWYRQILGQKVEFLVSFYNNEISEKSEIFDDQFSVERPDGSNFTLKIRSTKLEDSAMYFCASRGQGYTEAFFGQGTRLTVV.

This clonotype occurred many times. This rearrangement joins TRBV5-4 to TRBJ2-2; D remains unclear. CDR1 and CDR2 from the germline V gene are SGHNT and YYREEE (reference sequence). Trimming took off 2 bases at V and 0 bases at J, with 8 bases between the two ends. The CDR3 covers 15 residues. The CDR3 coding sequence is TGTGCCAGCAGCTTTGGTTTCCCGAACACCGGGGAGCTGTTTTTT. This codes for CASSFGFPNTGELFF.

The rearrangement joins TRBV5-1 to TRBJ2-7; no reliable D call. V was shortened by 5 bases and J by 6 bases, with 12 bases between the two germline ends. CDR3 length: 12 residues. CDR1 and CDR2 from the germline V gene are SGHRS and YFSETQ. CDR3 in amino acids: CASRLSVGEQYF. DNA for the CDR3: TGCGCCAGCAGGTTATCGGTTGGCGAGCAGTACTTC.

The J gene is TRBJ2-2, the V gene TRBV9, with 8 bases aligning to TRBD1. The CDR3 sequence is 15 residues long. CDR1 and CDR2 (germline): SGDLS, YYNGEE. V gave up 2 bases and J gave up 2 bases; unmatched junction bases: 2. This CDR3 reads CASSVTGGNTGELFF. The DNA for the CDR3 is TGTGCCAGCAGCGTTACAGGGGGTAACACCGGGGAGCTGTTTTTT.

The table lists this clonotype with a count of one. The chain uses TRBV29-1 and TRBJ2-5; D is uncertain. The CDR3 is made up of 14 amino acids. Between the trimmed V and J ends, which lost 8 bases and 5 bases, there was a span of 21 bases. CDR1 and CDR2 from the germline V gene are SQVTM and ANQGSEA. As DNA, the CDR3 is TGCAGCACTGGTGGTCCTGGTGCGGTGGAGACCCAGTACTTC. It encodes CSTGGPGAVETQYF.

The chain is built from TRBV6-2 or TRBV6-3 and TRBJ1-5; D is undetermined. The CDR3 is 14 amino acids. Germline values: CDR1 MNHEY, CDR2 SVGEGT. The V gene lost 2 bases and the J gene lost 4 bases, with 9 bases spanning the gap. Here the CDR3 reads CASSYKEWNQPQHF. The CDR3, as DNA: TGTGCCAGCAGTTACAAGGAGTGGAATCAGCCCCAGCATTTT.

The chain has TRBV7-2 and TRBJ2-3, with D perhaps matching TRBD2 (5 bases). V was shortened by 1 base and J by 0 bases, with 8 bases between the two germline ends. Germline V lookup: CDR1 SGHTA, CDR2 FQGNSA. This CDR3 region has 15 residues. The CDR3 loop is CASSLGGQSTDTQYF. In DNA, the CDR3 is TGTGCCAGCAGCTTAGGCGGGCAAAGCACAGATACGCAGTATTTT.

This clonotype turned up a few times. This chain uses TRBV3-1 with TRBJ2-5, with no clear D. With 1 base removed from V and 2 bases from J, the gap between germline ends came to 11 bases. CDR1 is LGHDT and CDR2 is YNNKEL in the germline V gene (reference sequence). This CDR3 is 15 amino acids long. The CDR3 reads CASSQGVGKQETQYF. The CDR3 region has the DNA TGTGCCAGCAGCCAAGGGGTCGGCAAACAAGAGACCCAGTACTTC.

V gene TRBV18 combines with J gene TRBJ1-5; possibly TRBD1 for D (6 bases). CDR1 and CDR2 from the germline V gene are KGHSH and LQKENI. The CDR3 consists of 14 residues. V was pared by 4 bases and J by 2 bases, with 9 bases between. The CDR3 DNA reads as TGTGCCAGCTCACGGGGGCAGCGCAATCAGCCCCAGCATTTT. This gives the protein CASSRGQRNQPQHF. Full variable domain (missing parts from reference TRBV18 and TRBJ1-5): NAGVMQNPRHLVRRRGQEARLRCSPMKGHSHVYWYRQLPEEGLKFMVYLQKENIIDESGMPKERFSAEFPKEGPSILRIQQVVRGDSAAYFCASSRGQRNQPQHFGDGTRLSIL.

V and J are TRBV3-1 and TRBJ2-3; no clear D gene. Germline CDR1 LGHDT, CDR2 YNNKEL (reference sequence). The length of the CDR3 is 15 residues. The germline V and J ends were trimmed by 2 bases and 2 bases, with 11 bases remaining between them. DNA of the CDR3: TGTGCCAGCAGCCAAACCCAGGTTGACACAGATACGCAGTATTTT. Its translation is CASSQTQVDTDTQYF.

The CDR3 nucleotides are TGTGCCAGCAGCTTAGGGGTGGGACAGGTATCCTACGAGCAGTACTTC. Translation: CASSLGVGQVSYEQYF. The gene calls are TRBV7-9 and TRBJ2-7; 8 nucleotides line up with TRBD1. The CDR3 is 16 residues long. CDR1 and CDR2 (germline): SEHNR, FQNEAQ (reference sequence). The ends lost 1 base at V and 1 base at J; junction bases unmatched: 6.

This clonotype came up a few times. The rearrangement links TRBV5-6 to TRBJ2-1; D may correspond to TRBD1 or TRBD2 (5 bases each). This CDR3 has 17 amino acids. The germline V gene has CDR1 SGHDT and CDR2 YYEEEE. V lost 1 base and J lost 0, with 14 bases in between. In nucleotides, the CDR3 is TGTGCCAGCAGCTTGTTTGGGGGTCCGAGCTCCTACAATGAGCAGTTCTTC. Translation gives CASSLFGGPSSYNEQFF.

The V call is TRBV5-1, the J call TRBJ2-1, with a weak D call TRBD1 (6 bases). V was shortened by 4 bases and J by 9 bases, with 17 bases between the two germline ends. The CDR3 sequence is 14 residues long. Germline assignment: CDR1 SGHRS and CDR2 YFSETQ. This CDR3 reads CASSPHREGGEQFF. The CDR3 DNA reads TGCGCCAGCAGCCCGCACAGGGAAGGGGGTGAGCAGTTCTTC.

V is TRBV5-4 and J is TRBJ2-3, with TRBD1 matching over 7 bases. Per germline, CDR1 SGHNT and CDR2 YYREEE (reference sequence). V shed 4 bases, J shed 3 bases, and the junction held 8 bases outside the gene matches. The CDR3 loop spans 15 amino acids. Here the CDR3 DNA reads TGTGCCAGCAGCGATCCGGGACAGACGACAGATACGCAGTATTTT. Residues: CASSDPGQTTDTQYF.

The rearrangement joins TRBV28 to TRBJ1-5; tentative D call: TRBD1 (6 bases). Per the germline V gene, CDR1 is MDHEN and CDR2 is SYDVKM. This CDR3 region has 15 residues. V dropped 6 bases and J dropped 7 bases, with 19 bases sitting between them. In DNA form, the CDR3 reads TGTGCCAGCAGCCCCCCTCCAGGGACAAACCAGCCCCAGCATTTT. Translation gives CASSPPPGTNQPQHF. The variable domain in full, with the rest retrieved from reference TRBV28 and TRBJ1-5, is DVKVTQSSRYLVKRTGEKVFLECVQDMDHENMFWYRQDPGLGLRLIYFSYDVKMKEKGDIPEGYSVSREKKERFSLILESASTNQTSMYLCASSPPPGTNQPQHFGDGTRLSIL.

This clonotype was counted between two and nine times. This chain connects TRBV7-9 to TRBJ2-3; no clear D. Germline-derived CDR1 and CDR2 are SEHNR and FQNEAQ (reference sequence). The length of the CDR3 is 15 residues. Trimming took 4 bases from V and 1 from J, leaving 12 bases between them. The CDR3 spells CASSSDKDGTDTQYF. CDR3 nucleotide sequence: TGTGCCAGCAGCTCAGACAAGGATGGCACAGATACGCAGTATTTT.

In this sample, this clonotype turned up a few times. In DNA form, the CDR3 reads TGCAGTGCGCTAGGGACAGGCAACGAGCAGTACTTC. Translation: CSALGTGNEQYF. V is TRBV20-1 and J is TRBJ2-7; 8 positions match TRBD1. Trimming removed 6 bases from V and 5 bases from J; junction bases left unmatched: 6. CDR1 DFQATT and CDR2 SNEGSKA come from the germline V gene (reference sequence). The CDR3 is 12 amino acids.

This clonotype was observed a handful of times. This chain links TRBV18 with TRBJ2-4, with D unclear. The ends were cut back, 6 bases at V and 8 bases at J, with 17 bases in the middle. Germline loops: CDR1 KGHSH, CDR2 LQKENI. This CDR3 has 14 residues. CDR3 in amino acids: CASSPRYGRYIQYF. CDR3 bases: TGTGCCAGCTCCCCTCGATATGGCAGATACATTCAGTACTTC.

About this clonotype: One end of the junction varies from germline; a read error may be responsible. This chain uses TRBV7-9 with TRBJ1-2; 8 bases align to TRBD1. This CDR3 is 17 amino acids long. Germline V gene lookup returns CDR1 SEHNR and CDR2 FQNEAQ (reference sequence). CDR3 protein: CAGSLMGQATLNYGYTF. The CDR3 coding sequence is TGTGCCGGCAGCTTAATGGGACAGGCAACACTTAACTATGGCTACACCTTC.